The 30 T cell receptor beta chains given below trace back to one sample, sequenced in a study of post-analysis software for immune sequencing data. Overall study findings and caveats: Roughly 5 TRBV segments, TRBV5-6, TRBV5-1 and TRBV20-1 among them, were found more frequent in patients than controls.

TCR beta libraries were prepared from cDNA with unique molecular identifiers. TCRdb passed the PCR reads through MiXCR, listing each CDR3 protein once. Among a few hundred thousand distinct CDR3 sequences listed, 40% to 55% were seen once. Their specific antigens are unknown. Specimen: blood. These receptors were collected from a girl under 18 with multiple sclerosis.

The J gene is TRBJ2-6, the V gene TRBV6-5, with D possibly matching TRBD1 (6 bases). This CDR3 is 19 amino acids long. Per the germline V gene, CDR1 is MNHEY and CDR2 is SVGAGI. Between the trimmed V and J ends, which lost 0 bases and 2 bases, there was a span of 17 bases. The CDR3 DNA sequence: TGTGCCAGCAGTTACTCCGGGACACCTCCAGCGGCTGGGGCCAACGTCCTGACTTTC. It specifies CASSYSGTPPAAGANVLTF.

This clonotype was counted only a few times. The chain links TRBV29-1 to TRBJ1-1, with TRBD1 as a possible D gene (5 bases). The CDR3 runs to 15 residues. Germline values: CDR1 SQVTM, CDR2 ANQGSEA. V was shortened by 1 base and J by 3 bases, with 15 bases between the two germline ends. CDR3 DNA: TGCAGCGTTGAAGGAAGGGACGGGGTGTACACTGAAGCTTTCTTT. Its protein product is CSVEGRDGVYTEAFF.

This rearrangement joins TRBV4-1 to TRBJ1-2, with 8 bases fitting TRBD1. Trimming took 6 bases from V and 6 from J; bases not matched to a gene: 9. CDR1 and CDR2 (germline): MGHRA, YSYEKL. The CDR3 runs to 14 residues. CDR3: CASRGGQGSHGYTF. CDR3 nucleotides: TGCGCCAGCAGGGGTGGACAGGGTTCGCATGGCTACACCTTC.

The chain has TRBV4-2 and TRBJ2-5; 7 positions match TRBD2. The CDR3 has 16 residues. Germline lookup yields CDR1 LGHNA and CDR2 YNFKEQ. V lost 4 bases, J lost 4 bases, and 12 bases stayed unmatched. CDR3: CASSPSWAGALETQYF. CDR3 DNA: TGTGCCAGCAGCCCCTCATGGGCGGGAGCGCTAGAGACCCAGTACTTC.

A few counts support this clonotype. This chain uses TRBV20-1 with TRBJ2-7; 8 nucleotides agree with TRBD1. Unmatched junction bases numbered 4, after V lost 2 bases and J lost 1 base. The CDR3 runs to 14 residues. From germline, CDR1 is DFQATT and CDR2 SNEGSKA (reference sequence). DNA of the CDR3: TGCAGTGCTAGACACGGACAGGGATCCTACGAGCAGTACTTC. It translates to CSARHGQGSYEQYF.

Notes on this clonotype: A read error is possible here, since a much larger clone lies one base away. The rearrangement joins TRBV12-3 or TRBV12-4 to TRBJ1-5; D is possibly TRBD1 (5 bases). V dropped 3 bases and J dropped 6 bases, with 15 bases sitting between them. The CDR3 runs 15 residues. The CDR3 DNA follows: TGTGCCAGCAGTTTCGAGGGACGGGGCACTCAGCCCCAGCATTTT. Protein sequence: CASSFEGRGTQPQHF.

This clonotype was detected a few times. The chain couples TRBV11-1 to TRBJ2-3; the D is unclear. Trimming removed 2 bases at V and 6 bases at J, with 9 bases between. The germline CDR1 and CDR2 sequences are SGHAT and FQDESV (reference sequence). This CDR3 contains 13 residues. The CDR3 nucleotides read TGTGCCAGCAGCTTAAGGCGAGGTGATACGCAGTATTTT. Its protein is CASSLRRGDTQYF.

To note about this clonotype: A much larger clone sits a single nucleotide away, making a read error possible. V gene TRBV6-6 combines with J gene TRBJ2-1; 7 bases agree with TRBD2. With the DNA end fitting TRBJ2-7 better, the J assignment may be wrong. CDR1 MNHNY and CDR2 SVGAGI come from the germline V gene (reference sequence). This CDR3 contains 15 residues. The CDR3 loop is CASSYWSGIYNEQYF. The CDR3 nucleotides are TGTGCCAGCAGTTACTGGAGCGGGATCTACAATGAGCAGTACTTC.

The chain employs TRBV4-1 and TRBJ1-5; D ambiguous. V lost 3 bases, J lost 7 bases, and 10 bases lay in between. The CDR3 has 13 amino acids. CDR1 and CDR2 (germline): MGHRA, YSYEKL. CDR3 nucleotide sequence: TGCGCCAGCAGCCAGGGGAGGAGGCAGCCCCAGCATTTT. Translating gives CASSQGRRQPQHF.

This clonotype was counted a few times. The chain recombines TRBV7-6 with TRBJ2-1, with D hard to call. CDR3 length equals 14 residues. Germline V gives CDR1 SGHVS, CDR2 FNYEAQ. The ends were cut back, 1 base at V and 7 bases at J, with 11 bases in the middle. CDR3 bases: TGTGCCAGCAGCTTAGATCCGGAATGGAATGAGCAGTTCTTC. Translating gives CASSLDPEWNEQFF.

The table lists this clonotype with a few counts. The CDR3 nucleotides read TGTGCCAGCAGCCCTCCTGATTCCACAGATACGCAGTATTTT. Protein product: CASSPPDSTDTQYF. The V gene is TRBV28, the J gene TRBJ2-3, with D hard to call. Germline V CDR1 and CDR2: MDHEN, SYDVKM. This CDR3 is 14 amino acids long. Trimming cost V 6 bases and J 2 bases, with 12 bases left between them.

This clonotype was detected only a few times. The chain links TRBV29-1 to TRBJ2-1; D might be TRBD2 (5 bases). V dropped 6 bases and J dropped 1 base, with 19 bases sitting between them. The CDR3 contains 16 residues. Germline CDR1 is SQVTM and CDR2 is ANQGSEA. The CDR3 DNA follows: TGCAGCGTCGCTCGCCTAACACTAGGGTCCTACAATGAGCAGTTCTTC. Translated, it gives CSVARLTLGSYNEQFF.

This rearrangement joins TRBV18 to TRBJ2-3; D is unclear. The CDR3 extends over 13 amino acids. Between the trimmed V and J ends, which lost 3 bases and 2 bases, there was a span of 6 bases. Germline V gene lookup returns CDR1 KGHSH and CDR2 LQKENI. The CDR3 here is CASSPPLTDTQYF. The CDR3, as DNA: TGTGCCAGCTCACCGCCCCTCACAGATACGCAGTATTTT. The full variable domain, with the rest looked up from reference TRBV18 and TRBJ2-3, is NAGVMQNPRHLVRRRGQEARLRCSPMKGHSHVYWYRQLPEEGLKFMVYLQKENIIDESGMPKERFSAEFPKEGPSILRIQQVVRGDSAAYFCASSPPLTDTQYFGPGTRLTVL.

The chain employs TRBV28 and TRBJ1-6; no clear D. The CDR3 has 14 amino acids. Per germline, CDR1 MDHEN and CDR2 SYDVKM. V was trimmed by 5 bases and J by 5 bases, leaving 10 bases between them. CDR3 bases: TGTGCCAGCAGTCCCCCCCGGAATAATTCACCCCTCCACTTT. The encoded protein is CASSPPRNNSPLHF.

V gene TRBV15 combines with J gene TRBJ2-3; D is undetermined. The CDR3 totals 16 residues. From germline, CDR1 is LNHNV and CDR2 YYDKDF (reference sequence). V lost 0 bases and J lost 0, with 10 bases in between. The CDR3 spells CATSRDNYPSTDTQYF. CDR3 DNA sequence: TGTGCCACCAGCAGAGATAACTACCCTAGCACAGATACGCAGTATTTT. Filled out from reference TRBV15 and TRBJ2-3, the complete variable domain reads DAMVIQNPRYQVTQFGKPVTLSCSQTLNHNVMYWYQQKSSQAPKLLFHYYDKDFNNEADTPDNFQSRRPNTSFCFLDIRSPGLGDTAMYLCATSRDNYPSTDTQYFGPGTRLTVL.

This clonotype was seen a handful of times. CDR3 bases: TGTGCCAGCAGTTTCATCGTTACGGGACCCCAATACGAGCAGTACTTC. Encoded protein: CASSFIVTGPQYEQYF. V usage is TRBV6-2 or TRBV6-3 and J usage is TRBJ2-7, with D perhaps assigned TRBD1 or TRBD2 (5 bases each). V lost 4 bases, J lost 4 bases, and 20 bases lay in between. Germline CDR1 MNHEY, CDR2 SVGEGT. This CDR3 is 16 amino acids long.

This clonotype turned up a few times. The chain uses TRBV6-2 or TRBV6-3 and TRBJ2-7; a possible D gene is TRBD2 (5 bases). V lost 2 bases and J lost 0, with 8 bases in between. The V gene's germline CDR1 is MNHEY and CDR2 SVGEGT. The CDR3 is made up of 14 amino acids. CDR3 nucleotides: TGTGCCAGCAGTTACGCGGACTTCTCCTACGAGCAGTACTTC. Protein sequence: CASSYADFSYEQYF.

The V call is TRBV20-1, the J call TRBJ2-7; maybe TRBD2 (5 bases). Trimming took 5 bases from V and 6 from J, leaving 11 bases between them. The CDR3 is made up of 11 amino acids. From germline, CDR1 is DFQATT and CDR2 SNEGSKA (reference sequence). The CDR3 DNA sequence: TGCAGTGCTGAACATGGGAGCGAGCAGTACTTC. Protein sequence: CSAEHGSEQYF.

This chain links TRBV20-1 with TRBJ1-1; TRBD1 might be the D (5 bases). Between the trimmed V and J ends, which lost 3 bases and 1 base, there was a span of 9 bases. Germline V CDR1 and CDR2: DFQATT, SNEGSKA (reference sequence). The CDR3 length is 13 residues. The CDR3 DNA reads TGCAGTGCTAGCGGGGGTGCGAACACTGAAGCTTTCTTT. Its translation: CSASGGANTEAFF.

This chain connects TRBV20-1 to TRBJ2-3; 9 bases match TRBD2. This CDR3 has 17 amino acids. Losses at the gene ends were 1 base for V and 0 bases for J; bases not matched to a gene: 8. CDR1 is DFQATT, CDR2 SNEGSKA, per germline (reference sequence). CDR3 DNA sequence: TGCAGTGCTAGAGCTCCGACTAGCGGATCTAGCACAGATACGCAGTATTTT. Protein product: CSARAPTSGSSTDTQYF.

This clonotype was seen only a few times. The CDR3 DNA reads as TGCAGCGTTGGGAGGCGGCTAGCGGACTACAATGAGCAGTTCTTC. Encoded protein: CSVGRRLADYNEQFF. The gene calls are TRBV29-1 and TRBJ2-1; 7 positions match TRBD2. The CDR3 is made up of 15 amino acids. Germline V gene lookup returns CDR1 SQVTM and CDR2 ANQGSEA. V lost 4 bases, J lost 3 bases, and 9 bases stayed unmatched.

V and J are TRBV7-2 and TRBJ1-1, with 9 bases identical to TRBD1. Per germline, CDR1 SGHTA and CDR2 FQGNSA. Trimming removed 5 bases from V and 4 bases from J; junction bases left unmatched: 8. The CDR3 length is 15 residues. The CDR3 is CASSTGTGMATEAFF. The CDR3 DNA follows: TGTGCCAGCAGCACCGGGACAGGGATGGCCACTGAAGCTTTCTTT.

This chain links TRBV29-1 with TRBJ2-3; D ambiguous. The length of the CDR3 is 12 residues. Germline CDR1 SQVTM, CDR2 ANQGSEA. V was shortened by 4 bases and J by 2 bases, with 7 bases between the two germline ends. The DNA of the CDR3 is TGCAGCGTTGCGCTGCTCACAGATACGCAGTATTTT. Amino acid sequence: CSVALLTDTQYF.

The table lists this clonotype with a few counts. The V gene is TRBV11-2, the J gene TRBJ2-3; D possibly corresponds to TRBD2 (6 bases). The length of the CDR3 is 15 residues. V was pared by 0 bases and J by 3 bases, with 10 bases between. Germline V gene lookup returns CDR1 SGHAT and CDR2 FQNNGV. In DNA form, the CDR3 reads TGTGCCAGCAGCTTAGAGTGGAGCGGGACAGATACGCAGTATTTT. It is translated as CASSLEWSGTDTQYF.

CDR3: CASSQVIGTYGYTF. CDR3 nucleotides: TGTGCCAGCAGCCAAGTCATAGGCACCTATGGCTACACCTTC. The chain carries TRBV3-1 and TRBJ1-2; D unresolved. Between the trimmed V and J ends, which lost 1 base and 4 bases, there was a span of 10 bases. The CDR3 consists of 14 residues. Germline lookup yields CDR1 LGHDT and CDR2 YNNKEL (reference sequence).

The rearrangement uses TRBV29-1 and TRBJ2-5; tentatively, D is TRBD2 (6 bases). The CDR3 has 12 residues. CDR1 and CDR2 from the germline V gene are SQVTM and ANQGSEA. V lost 4 bases, J lost 4 bases, and 10 bases lay in between. CDR3 loop: CSVGEAGETQYF. CDR3 nucleotide sequence: TGCAGCGTTGGGGAGGCCGGAGAGACCCAGTACTTC.

The chain combines TRBV3-1 with TRBJ2-1; D is perhaps TRBD2 (6 bases). This CDR3 region has 14 residues. The germline V gene has CDR1 LGHDT and CDR2 YNNKEL (reference sequence). Trimming cost V 1 base and J 10 bases, with 14 bases left between them. In DNA, the CDR3 is TGTGCCAGCAGCCAAGGAAGAGGCGGGGTGGAGCAGTTCTTC. Its translation: CASSQGRGGVEQFF.

The chain has TRBV9 and TRBJ2-7, with TRBD2 as a possible D gene (5 bases). Trimming pared 4 bases from V and 0 bases from J, leaving 17 bases between. Germline values: CDR1 SGDLS, CDR2 YYNGEE. The CDR3 consists of 16 residues. The CDR3 nucleotides read TGTGCCAGCAGCCCCCAGAGGAGGCAGAGCTCCTACGAGCAGTACTTC. It specifies CASSPQRRQSSYEQYF.

The chain has TRBV3-1 and TRBJ2-1; 8 nucleotides line up with TRBD2. Per germline, CDR1 LGHDT and CDR2 YNNKEL (reference sequence). V shed 2 bases, J shed 2 bases, and the junction held 5 bases outside the gene matches. The length of the CDR3 is 16 residues. CDR3 sequence reads: CASSQFSGGAYNEQFF. CDR3 bases: TGTGCCAGCAGCCAATTCTCGGGAGGGGCCTACAATGAGCAGTTCTTC.

This clonotype was seen a handful of times. The chain employs TRBV7-2 and TRBJ2-7; 11 bases match TRBD1. CDR3 size: 16 residues. The J segment lost 1 base and the V segment lost 3 bases, leaving 5 bases of the junction unmatched. Germline V lookup: CDR1 SGHTA, CDR2 FQGNSA. CDR3 region: CASSLTGTGGSYEQYF. The CDR3 DNA is TGTGCCAGCAGCTTGACCGGGACAGGGGGGTCCTACGAGCAGTACTTC. The full variable domain, its missing parts supplied by reference TRBV7-2 and TRBJ2-7, is GAGVSQSPSNKVTEKGKDVELRCDPISGHTALYWYRQSLGQGLEFLIYFQGNSAPDKSGLPSDRFSAERTGGSVSTLTIQRTQQEDSAVYLCASSLTGTGGSYEQYFGPGTRLTVT.